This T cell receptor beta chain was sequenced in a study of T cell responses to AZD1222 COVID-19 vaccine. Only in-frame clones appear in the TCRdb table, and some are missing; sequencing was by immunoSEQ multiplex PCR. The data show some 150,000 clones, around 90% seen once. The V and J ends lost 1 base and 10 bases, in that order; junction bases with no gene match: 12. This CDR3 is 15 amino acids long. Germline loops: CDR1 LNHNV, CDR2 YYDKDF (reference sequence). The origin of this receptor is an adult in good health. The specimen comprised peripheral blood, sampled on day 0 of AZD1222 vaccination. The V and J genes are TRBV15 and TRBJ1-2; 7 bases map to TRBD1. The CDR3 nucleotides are TGTGCCACCAGCAGAGGATTCGAGACAGGGCATGTCTACACCTTC. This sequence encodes CATSRGFETGHVYTF.